Sequencing of this T cell receptor (beta chain) was carried out in a study of T cell repertoires in cytomegalovirus infection. Study details: The authors used CMV epitopes that were HLA-C-restricted (recently identified) and HLA-B-restricted (well studied).

The study's findings and limits: HLA-C-restricted CMV-specific TCR beta clonotypes prevailed in the ex vivo response.

TCRdb recomputed calls from the reads with MiXCR, one row per CDR3 protein. The table shows 110,000 to 150,000 distinct CDR3 sequences, with 32% occurring only once. Comment on this clonotype: The antigen is not known.

Trimming took 1 base from V and 1 from J, leaving 10 bases between them. The CDR3 is 15 residues long. Germline values: CDR1 MNHNY, CDR2 SVGAGI (reference sequence). This TCR was recovered from a human donor in good health (CMV status not recorded). Some clones in this sample may be carry-over from other donors' samples. Material: CD8+ T cells from cultured PBMCs, obtained from culture after CMV antigen stimulation. J is TRBJ1-1 and V is TRBV6-6; a weak D match, TRBD1 (5 bases). The CDR3 DNA reads as TGTGCCAGCAGTTACTTGGGACGGGAGAACACTGAAGCTTTCTTT. Its protein is CASSYLGRENTEAFF.